The present TCR beta chain was sequenced within a study of OX40 agonist ivuxolimab in advanced cancers. Study-level information: Patients were given ivuxolimab, an antibody that agonizes OX40 (CD134). The dose-escalation group included hepatocellular carcinoma, melanoma, renal cell carcinoma and head and neck cancer. Whole-study findings and limits: Several nonresponders also turned out to have low normalized T-cell clonal expansion. There were, on average, more expanded clones in CD8+ T cells than in CD4+.

Sequenced by immunoSEQ multiplex PCR; TCRdb stores in-frame clones only, minus some. The table has roughly 100,000 clones, 85% to 90% seen once; the top ten hold under 2%. With regard to this clone: The target antigen is unknown.

Germline loops: CDR1 SGHDN, CDR2 FVKESK. After removal of 1 base from V and 1 base from J, the junction contained 5 bases not matched to a gene. The CDR3 consists of 16 residues. Specimen: CD4+ or CD8+ T cells sorted from blood, collected in a trial of the OX40 agonist ivuxolimab. The J gene is TRBJ1-1, the V gene TRBV14; 8 nucleotides align to TRBD1. The sequence was collected from an adult with an advanced solid tumor such as melanoma, head and neck, liver or kidney cancer. CDR3 sequence reads: CASSQGRDRPNTEAFF. The CDR3 region has the DNA TGTGCCAGCAGCCAAGGAAGGGACAGGCCGAACACTGAAGCTTTCTTT.